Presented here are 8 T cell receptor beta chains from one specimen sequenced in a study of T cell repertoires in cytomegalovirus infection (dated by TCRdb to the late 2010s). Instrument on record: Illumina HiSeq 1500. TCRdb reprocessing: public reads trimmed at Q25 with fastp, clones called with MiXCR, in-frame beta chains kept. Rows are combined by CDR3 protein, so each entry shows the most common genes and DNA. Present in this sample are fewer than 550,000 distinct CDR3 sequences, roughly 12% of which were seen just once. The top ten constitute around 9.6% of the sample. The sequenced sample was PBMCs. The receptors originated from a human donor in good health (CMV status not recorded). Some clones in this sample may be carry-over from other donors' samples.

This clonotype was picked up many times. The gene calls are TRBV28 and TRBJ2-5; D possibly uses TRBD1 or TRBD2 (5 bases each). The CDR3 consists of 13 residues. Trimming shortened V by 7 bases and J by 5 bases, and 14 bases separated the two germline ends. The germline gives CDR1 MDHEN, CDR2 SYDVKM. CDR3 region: CASKGTYGETQYF. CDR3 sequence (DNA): TGTGCCAGCAAGGGGACGTACGGCGAGACCCAGTACTTC.

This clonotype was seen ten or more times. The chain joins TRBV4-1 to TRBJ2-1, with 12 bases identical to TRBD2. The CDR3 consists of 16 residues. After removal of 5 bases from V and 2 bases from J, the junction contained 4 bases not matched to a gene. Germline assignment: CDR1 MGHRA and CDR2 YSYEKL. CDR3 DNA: TGCGCCAGCAGCTTATGGACTAGCGGGACCTACAATGAGCAGTTCTTC. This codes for CASSLWTSGTYNEQFF.

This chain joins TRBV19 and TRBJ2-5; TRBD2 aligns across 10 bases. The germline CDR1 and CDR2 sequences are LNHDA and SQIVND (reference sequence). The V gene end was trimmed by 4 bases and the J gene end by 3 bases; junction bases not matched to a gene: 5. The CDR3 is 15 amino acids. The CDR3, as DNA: TGTGCCAGTAGTACCCCTAGCGGGGGTAAAGAGACCCAGTACTTC. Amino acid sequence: CASSTPSGGKETQYF.

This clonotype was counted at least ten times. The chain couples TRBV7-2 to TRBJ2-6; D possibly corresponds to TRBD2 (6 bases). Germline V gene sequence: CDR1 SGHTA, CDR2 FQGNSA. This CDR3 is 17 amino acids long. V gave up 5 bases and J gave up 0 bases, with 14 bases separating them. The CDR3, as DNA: TGTGCCAGCAGCGCACTCGCGGGGAGCTCTGGGGCCAACGTCCTGACTTTC. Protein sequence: CASSALAGSSGANVLTF.

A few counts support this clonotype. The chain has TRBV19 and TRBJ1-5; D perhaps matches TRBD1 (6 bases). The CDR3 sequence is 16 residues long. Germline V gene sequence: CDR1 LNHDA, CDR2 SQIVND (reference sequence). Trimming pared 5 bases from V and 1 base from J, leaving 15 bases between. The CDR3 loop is CASSSMGTQSNQPQHF. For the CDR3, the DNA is TGTGCCAGTAGTTCTATGGGGACACAGAGCAATCAGCCCCAGCATTTT.

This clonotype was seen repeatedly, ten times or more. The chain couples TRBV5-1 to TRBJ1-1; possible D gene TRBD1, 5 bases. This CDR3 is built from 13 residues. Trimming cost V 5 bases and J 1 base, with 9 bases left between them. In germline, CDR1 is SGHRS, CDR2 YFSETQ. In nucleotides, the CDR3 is TGCGCCAGCAGTTCCGGGGCGAACACTGAAGCTTTCTTT. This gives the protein CASSSGANTEAFF.

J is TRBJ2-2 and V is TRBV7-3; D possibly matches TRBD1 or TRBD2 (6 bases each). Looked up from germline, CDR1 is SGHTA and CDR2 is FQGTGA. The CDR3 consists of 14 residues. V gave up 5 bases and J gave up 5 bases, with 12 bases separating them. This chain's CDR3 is CASSPRGQTGELFF. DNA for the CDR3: TGTGCCAGCAGCCCCCGGGGGCAGACCGGGGAGCTGTTTTTT.

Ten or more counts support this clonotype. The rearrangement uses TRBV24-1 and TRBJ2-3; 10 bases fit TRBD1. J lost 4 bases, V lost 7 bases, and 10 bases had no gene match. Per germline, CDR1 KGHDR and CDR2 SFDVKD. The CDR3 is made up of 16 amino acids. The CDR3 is CATSHLGTGDPDTQYF. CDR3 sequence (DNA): TGTGCCACCAGCCATCTCGGGACAGGGGATCCAGATACGCAGTATTTT.